The 4 T cell receptor beta chains given below trace back to one sample, sequenced in a study of CD8 T cells in Susac syndrome. The authors reverse transcribed roughly 0.5 to 1 ug RNA with random hexamers. Each CDR3 protein is one row after TCRdb ran MiXCR on the immunoSEQ multiplex PCR reads. This table has 130,000 or so distinct CDR3 sequences, over 95% appearing once. What was sequenced was CD4+ T cells from PBMCs. The source of these receptors is a human donor with Susac syndrome.

The chain uses TRBV30 and TRBJ2-2; TRBD2 agrees at 11 bases. Germline V gives CDR1 GTSNPN, CDR2 SVGIG (reference sequence). V lost 3 bases and J lost 5; bases outside the gene matches: 8. The CDR3 totals 16 residues. CDR3 sequence: CAWSLLAGVGTGELFF. CDR3 nucleotide sequence: TGTGCCTGGAGCCTACTAGCGGGAGTGGGGACCGGGGAGCTGTTTTTT.

The V and J genes are TRBV4-1 and TRBJ2-1; D remains ambiguous. V was shortened by 2 bases and J by 0 bases, with 5 bases between the two germline ends. The CDR3 runs to 14 residues. Germline CDR1 MGHRA, CDR2 YSYEKL. Here the CDR3 reads CASSQTNSYNEQFF. CDR3 DNA: TGCGCCAGCAGCCAAACTAACTCCTACAATGAGCAGTTCTTC.

The gene calls are TRBV28 and TRBJ2-7, with 12 bases matching TRBD2. This CDR3 region has 19 residues. Unmatched junction bases numbered 13, after V lost 3 bases and J lost 1 base. Germline V CDR1 and CDR2: MDHEN, SYDVKM. DNA of the CDR3: TGTGCCAGCAGTTTTAGGTGGCTAGCGGGAGGGCCGGGATCCTACGAGCAGTACTTC. Protein sequence: CASSFRWLAGGPGSYEQYF.

The chain has TRBV4-2 and TRBJ2-1, with D perhaps matching TRBD1 (7 bases). Per the germline V gene, CDR1 is LGHNA and CDR2 is YNFKEQ. The V and J ends lost 4 bases and 0 bases respectively, with 19 bases between them. The CDR3 contains 18 residues. CDR3 in DNA: TGTGCCAGCAGCCCTATACCAGGGGGGCTAAGCTCCTACAATGAGCAGTTCTTC. As protein: CASSPIPGGLSSYNEQFF.